This T cell receptor (beta chain) was documented in a study of T cell repertoires in cytomegalovirus infection. Study as a whole: Public TCR beta signatures provided an indication of both CMV infection and a matching HLA type.

Regarding the study as a whole: HLA-C-restricted CMV clonotypes gave the most frequent clonotype in two of eight donors. Summed public TCR beta family frequency identified CMV carriers bearing the relevant HLA.

Via MiXCR, TCRdb re-called the reads, giving one row per CDR3 protein. The table includes over 100,000 distinct CDR3 sequences, about 15% detected once. This clonotype was observed at least ten times. What it binds is not known. V gave up 4 bases and J gave up 5 bases, with 15 bases separating them. Germline V gene data show CDR1 as LGHDT and CDR2 as YNNKEL (reference sequence). This CDR3 has 16 residues. This clonotype was obtained from a human donor in good health (CMV status not recorded). Some clones in this sample may be carry-over from other donors' samples. The rearrangement joins TRBV3-1 to TRBJ1-6, with no clear D. The sequencing input was PBMCs. The CDR3 loop reads CASSLTPRPNNSPLHF. The CDR3 DNA sequence: TGTGCCAGCAGCCTTACCCCCCGACCGAATAATTCACCCCTCCACTTT.